One sample yielded the 19 T cell receptor beta chains listed below, sequenced in a study of Ad26.COV2.S vaccination and SARS-CoV-2 variants. The table came from immunoSEQ multiplex PCR; TCRdb's copy has only in-frame clones and leaves some out. This sample carries 300,000 to 400,000 clones, around nine tenths of them seen once, and the ten largest clones take more than 3%. Regarding treatment: around 19 received Ad26.COV2.S at low or high dose, single or two shots; about five received placebo; per-sample allocation not given. Sampling happened 63 days after the first vaccine or placebo injection. The specimen comprised peripheral blood, sampled in a trial of Ad26.COV2.S vaccine versus placebo. The receptors were gathered from a person between 18 and 65 years old who received the Ad26.COV2.S COVID-19 vaccine or a placebo.

This clone was observed a handful of times. The chain employs TRBV4-2 and TRBJ1-2; tentative D call: TRBD1 (5 bases). There are 14 residues in the CDR3. Per the germline V gene, CDR1 is LGHNA and CDR2 is YNFKEQ. V gave up 1 base and J gave up 2 bases, with 8 bases separating them. Here the CDR3 reads CASSQGQSNYGYTF. The CDR3 DNA is TGTGCCAGCAGCCAAGGACAGTCCAACTATGGCTACACCTTC.

The chain carries TRBV11-1 and TRBJ1-1; TRBD1 matches at 9 bases. After removal of 5 bases from V and 4 bases from J, the junction contained 8 bases not matched to a gene. Looked up from germline, CDR1 is SGHAT and CDR2 is FQDESV (reference sequence). The length of the CDR3 is 15 residues. The CDR3 region has the DNA TGTGCCAGCAGCCGACCGACAGGGGGGGGCACTGAAGCTTTCTTT. It specifies CASSRPTGGGTEAFF.

The V gene is TRBV5-4, the J gene TRBJ2-7; D call uncertain. Per germline, CDR1 SGHNT and CDR2 YYREEE (reference sequence). Trimming left V 3 bases short and J 4 bases short, with 8 bases between. The CDR3 has 12 amino acids. Here the CDR3 DNA reads TGTGCCAGCAGCTCCCAGGATTACGAGCAGTACTTC. Its protein product is CASSSQDYEQYF.

The chain has TRBV19 and TRBJ1-2; a possible D gene is TRBD1 (5 bases). CDR3 length: 15 residues. V lost 4 bases and J 3 bases, leaving 15 bases between the germline ends. Germline V lookup: CDR1 LNHDA, CDR2 SQIVND (reference sequence). The CDR3 coding sequence is TGTGCCAGTAGTACTACTGGTCTGGGGGACTATGGCTACACCTTC. Protein sequence: CASSTTGLGDYGYTF.

The genes are TRBV19 and TRBJ2-7; no definite D call. The CDR3 has 13 residues. Trimming stripped 3 bases from V and 0 bases from J, with 6 bases between. CDR1 and CDR2 from the germline V gene are LNHDA and SQIVND (reference sequence). The CDR3 DNA follows: TGTGCCAGTAGTATGGGCAGCTCCTACGAGCAGTACTTC. It codes for CASSMGSSYEQYF.

The chain has TRBV7-2 and TRBJ2-7, with no clear D. CDR1 is SGHTA, CDR2 FQGNSA, per germline. The ends were cut back, 5 bases at V and 4 bases at J, with 9 bases in the middle. The length of the CDR3 is 12 residues. DNA of the CDR3: TGTGCCAGCAGCCCCACAGTTTACGAGCAGTACTTC. As protein: CASSPTVYEQYF.

This rearrangement joins TRBV11-2 to TRBJ2-2; the D gene could be TRBD1 or TRBD2 (7 bases each). Germline CDR1 reads SGHAT; CDR2 reads FQNNGV. The CDR3 has 14 residues. The V end was cut by 6 bases, the J end by 6 bases, with 14 bases between. Here the CDR3 DNA reads TGTGCCAGCAGATTGGCAGGGGGGGCCGGGGAGCTGTTTTTT. This encodes CASRLAGGAGELFF.

This chain links TRBV4-1 with TRBJ2-5, with TRBD2 matching over 9 bases. Germline lookup yields CDR1 MGHRA and CDR2 YSYEKL. The length of the CDR3 is 17 residues. Germline trimming cut 0 bases from V and 1 base from J; bases unmatched to any gene: 6. CDR3 sequence reads: CASSQDILAGAQETQYF. DNA of the CDR3: TGCGCCAGCAGCCAAGATATCTTAGCGGGAGCCCAAGAGACCCAGTACTTC.

This rearrangement joins TRBV5-1 to TRBJ1-6; a weak D match, TRBD1 (5 bases). V was pared by 6 bases and J by 7 bases, with 14 bases between. CDR1 and CDR2 (germline): SGHRS, YFSETQ. CDR3 length equals 14 residues. CDR3 residues: CASKSPGLNSPLHF. The CDR3 DNA sequence: TGCGCCAGCAAATCTCCGGGGCTCAATTCACCCCTCCACTTT.

This clone was counted between two and nine times. The chain links TRBV30 to TRBJ1-6; D remains ambiguous. The V end was cut by 3 bases, the J end by 9 bases, with 9 bases between. This CDR3 contains 12 residues. Per the germline V gene, CDR1 is GTSNPN and CDR2 is SVGIG (reference sequence). Here the CDR3 DNA reads TGTGCCTGGAGGAGAATCGGTTCACCCCTCCACTTT. It specifies CAWRRIGSPLHF.

This rearrangement joins TRBV4-2 to TRBJ2-2; 14 bases are a match to TRBD2. In germline, CDR1 is LGHNA, CDR2 YNFKEQ. CDR3 length equals 18 residues. The V segment lost 4 bases and the J segment 2 bases; nucleotides outside the gene matches: 6. The CDR3 bases are TGTGCCAGCAGCCTGGGACTAGCGGGGGAGCTTAACACCGGGGAGCTGTTTTTT. Translation gives CASSLGLAGELNTGELFF.

A note on this clone: The identical CDR3 is also encoded by other nucleotide sequences in the sample. V is TRBV4-1 and J is TRBJ1-2; the D gene is possibly TRBD1 (6 bases). V was clipped by 4 bases and J by 5 bases, with 11 bases between them. Germline loops: CDR1 MGHRA, CDR2 YSYEKL. The CDR3 is made up of 13 amino acids. The CDR3 spells CASSPRGDYGYTF. CDR3 in DNA: TGCGCCAGCAGCCCGAGGGGGGATTATGGCTACACCTTC.

The chain carries TRBV12-5 and TRBJ1-2, with 7 bases fitting TRBD1. V was clipped by 5 bases and J by 8 bases; unmatched bases: 23. This CDR3 contains 18 residues. Germline V gene sequence: CDR1 LGHNT, CDR2 FRNRAP. CDR3 in amino acids: CASGPSLTSGTASRGYTF. CDR3 coding DNA: TGTGCTAGTGGTCCCTCCCTAACCTCCGGGACAGCCTCGAGGGGCTACACCTTC.

J is TRBJ2-7 and V is TRBV11-2; 13 nucleotides match TRBD2. Germline V gene lookup returns CDR1 SGHAT and CDR2 FQNNGV. The CDR3 runs 16 residues. After removal of 0 bases from V and 2 bases from J, the junction contained 1 base not matched to a gene. As DNA, the CDR3 is TGTGCCAGCAGCTTAGAAGGACTAGCGGGGGCCTACGAGCAGTACTTC. Its protein is CASSLEGLAGAYEQYF.

The V call is TRBV5-6, the J call TRBJ1-1; 8 nucleotides align to TRBD1. Germline V gives CDR1 SGHDT, CDR2 YYEEEE. V lost 1 base, J lost 4 bases, and 3 bases stayed unmatched. The CDR3 has 14 amino acids. The CDR3 loop reads CASSLTGGGTEAFF. CDR3 sequence (DNA): TGTGCCAGCAGCTTGACAGGGGGGGGCACTGAAGCTTTCTTT.

This clone appeared a single time. V and J are TRBV4-2 and TRBJ2-6; 8 bases line up with TRBD2. Germline V gene data show CDR1 as LGHNA and CDR2 as YNFKEQ. Trimming took 0 bases from V and 3 from J; bases not matched to a gene: 1. The CDR3 spans 16 residues. CDR3 sequence: CASSQEAGVGANVLTF. The CDR3 DNA reads TGTGCCAGCAGCCAAGAAGCGGGGGTTGGGGCCAACGTCCTGACTTTC.

The rearrangement uses TRBV5-6 and TRBJ2-5, with no clear D. In germline, CDR1 is SGHDT, CDR2 YYEEEE. Trimming took 1 base from V and 2 from J, leaving 9 bases between them. The CDR3 totals 14 residues. Here the CDR3 reads CASSLRNLQETQYF. The CDR3 coding sequence is TGTGCCAGCAGCTTGAGAAACCTGCAAGAGACCCAGTACTTC.

This chain links TRBV4-1 with TRBJ1-1; D gene uncertain. The CDR3 extends over 16 amino acids. Germline V gene sequence: CDR1 MGHRA, CDR2 YSYEKL. V gave up 3 bases and J gave up 11 bases, with 25 bases separating them. The CDR3 spells CASSQGHSSPVEGAFF. CDR3 nucleotides: TGCGCCAGCAGCCAGGGCCACTCCTCCCCAGTCGAAGGCGCTTTCTTT.

The CDR3 protein is CASSPTAQSGNTIYF. The DNA for the CDR3 is TGCGCCAGCAGCCCGACCGCACAGTCTGGAAACACCATATATTTT. The chain carries TRBV5-1 and TRBJ1-3; D is uncertain. The CDR3 covers 15 residues. V dropped 4 bases and J dropped 1 base, with 12 bases sitting between them. Germline CDR1 and CDR2: SGHRS and YFSETQ.